Presented here are 27 T cell receptor beta chains from one specimen sequenced in a study of control samples from healthy donors and cancer patients (dated by TCRdb to about 2020). The library was generated by the immunoSEQ multiplex PCR assay. TCRdb stores this immuneACCESS table with in-frame sequences only. Part of the clones is absent; in the studies checked, under half of the shortfall reflects unresolved V genes, and no reason is known for the rest. The sample records about 130,000 clones, approximately 90% of which are singletons. In total, the top ten clones hold less than 2.5% of the sample. The sample was blood. These receptors all stem from a woman aged 45-65 years in good health.

The chain is built from TRBV2 and TRBJ1-1; 7 nucleotides line up with TRBD1. The CDR3 has 14 residues. Germline trimming cut 3 bases from V and 2 bases from J; bases unmatched to any gene: 3. Looked up from germline, CDR1 is SNHLY and CDR2 is FYNNEI. The CDR3 region is CASSDRGRNTEAFF. In nucleotides, the CDR3 is TGTGCCAGCAGTGACAGGGGGAGAAACACTGAAGCTTTCTTT.

This clone was recorded a few times. The V gene is TRBV20-1, the J gene TRBJ1-1; TRBD1 matches 8 bases. CDR3 length: 11 residues. The germline V gene encodes CDR1 DFQATT and CDR2 SNEGSKA (reference sequence). Trimming removed 8 bases from V and 7 bases from J; junction bases left unmatched: 6. The chain's CDR3 is CSIDRGLEAFF. The CDR3 coding sequence is TGCAGTATAGACAGGGGACTTGAAGCTTTCTTT.

The rearrangement joins TRBV7-9 to TRBJ1-2; D uncertain. CDR3 length: 12 amino acids. V lost 2 bases to trimming and J lost 14 bases, with 15 bases between them. CDR1 is SEHNR, CDR2 FQNEAQ, per germline (reference sequence). The CDR3 is CASSLLEDRLTF. Written as DNA, the CDR3 is TGTGCCAGCAGCTTATTAGAGGACCGCCTTACCTTC.

This chain links TRBV6-1 with TRBJ2-7; TRBD1 aligns across 10 bases. This CDR3 contains 17 residues. CDR1 and CDR2 from the germline V gene are MNHNS and SASEGT. V gave up 0 bases and J gave up 9 bases; unmatched junction bases: 14. CDR3: CASSEALWMDRGTGQYF. CDR3 DNA: TGTGCCAGCAGTGAAGCCTTATGGATGGACAGGGGGACGGGGCAGTACTTC.

V is TRBV20-1 and J is TRBJ2-3, with D maybe TRBD2 (6 bases). Trimming shortened V by 3 bases and J by 0 bases, and 13 bases separated the two germline ends. This CDR3 contains 15 residues. The V gene's germline CDR1 is DFQATT and CDR2 SNEGSKA (reference sequence). The CDR3 region is CSASRGLASTDTQYF. Here the CDR3 DNA reads TGCAGTGCTAGTCGGGGACTGGCAAGCACAGATACGCAGTATTTT.

The chain is built from TRBV6-6 and TRBJ1-2, with D unclear. CDR1 and CDR2 (germline): MNHNY, SVGAGI (reference sequence). V dropped 3 bases and J dropped 4 bases, with 12 bases sitting between them. The CDR3 has 14 amino acids. CDR3 region: CASSYMDGSYGYTF. For the CDR3, the DNA is TGTGCCAGCAGTTATATGGACGGTTCCTATGGCTACACCTTC.

The chain uses TRBV2 and TRBJ2-7, with TRBD2 identical over 7 bases. Germline V CDR1 and CDR2: SNHLY, FYNNEI. V was pared by 4 bases and J by 6 bases, with 9 bases of the junction left unmatched. This CDR3 spans 14 amino acids. The CDR3 sequence is CASSALGLDSEQYF. CDR3 DNA sequence: TGTGCCAGCAGTGCGTTAGGACTAGACTCCGAGCAGTACTTC.

This chain links TRBV10-1 with TRBJ1-1; D ambiguous. The germline CDR1 and CDR2 sequences are WNHNN and SYGVQD (reference sequence). The CDR3 totals 17 residues. Between the trimmed V and J ends, which lost 5 bases and 2 bases, there was a span of 21 bases. CDR3 nucleotide sequence: TGCGCCAGCAGTCCAAAGGTCCTAAAGGGATCAAACACTGAAGCTTTCTTT. It is translated as CASSPKVLKGSNTEAFF.

The chain uses TRBV6-5 and TRBJ2-5; 7 nucleotides align to TRBD2. V gave up 8 bases and J gave up 4 bases; unmatched junction bases: 10. Germline CDR1 is MNHEY and CDR2 is SVGAGI. The CDR3 sequence is 14 residues long. The CDR3 here is CASSWGGRTETQYF. In DNA form, the CDR3 reads TGTGCCAGCTCCTGGGGCGGGAGAACAGAGACCCAGTACTTC.

V is TRBV29-1 and J is TRBJ1-2; 11 nucleotides line up with TRBD1. V trimming: 7 bases; J trimming: 8 bases; junction bases outside the gene matches: 6. CDR3 length equals 12 residues. Germline V gives CDR1 SQVTM, CDR2 ANQGSEA. CDR3 coding DNA: TGCAGCGGAGGACAGGGGGCGTGGGGCTACACCTTC. Its translation is CSGGQGAWGYTF.

The chain couples TRBV28 to TRBJ2-1, with D perhaps TRBD2 (5 bases). The CDR3 covers 12 residues. Trimming cost V 6 bases and J 8 bases, with 11 bases left between them. Germline CDR1 reads MDHEN; CDR2 reads SYDVKM. This chain's CDR3 is CASSQMRDEQFF. The CDR3 DNA sequence: TGTGCCAGCAGCCAGATGCGGGATGAGCAGTTCTTC.

This chain connects TRBV10-3 to TRBJ1-1, with D hard to call. Germline V gene lookup returns CDR1 ENHRY and CDR2 SYGVKD. This CDR3 region has 12 residues. The V gene lost 3 bases and the J gene lost 3 bases, with 5 bases spanning the gap. Here the CDR3 reads CAISDGYTEAFF. Written as DNA, the CDR3 is TGTGCCATCAGTGATGGTTACACTGAAGCTTTCTTT.

The chain employs TRBV29-1 and TRBJ2-7; no definite D call. Germline CDR1 is SQVTM and CDR2 is ANQGSEA. V was pared by 2 bases and J by 2 bases, with 10 bases between. CDR3 length: 13 residues. Here the CDR3 DNA reads TGCAGCGTTGAAATTGACTCCCCCTACGAGCAGTACTTC. This translates into CSVEIDSPYEQYF.

The chain couples TRBV3-1 (or the pseudogene TRBV3-2) to TRBJ1-3, with unresolved D. Germline CDR1 is LGHDT and CDR2 is YNNKEL (reference sequence). The CDR3 consists of 14 residues. V was cut by 4 bases and J by 2 bases, with 9 bases left in between. This chain's CDR3 is CASSPFWAGNTIYF. The CDR3 DNA is TGTGCCAGCAGCCCGTTCTGGGCTGGAAACACCATATATTTT.

The J gene is TRBJ1-2, the V gene TRBV28; D is possibly TRBD1 (5 bases). Trimming shortened V by 6 bases and J by 8 bases, and 22 bases separated the two germline ends. Looked up from germline, CDR1 is MDHEN and CDR2 is SYDVKM. The CDR3 consists of 15 residues. The CDR3: CASRPAGTQSGGYTF. The CDR3 nucleotides are TGTGCCAGCAGACCCGCCGGGACCCAGTCAGGGGGCTACACCTTC.

The chain carries TRBV3-1 (or the pseudogene TRBV3-2) and TRBJ2-5, with no clear D. The germline gives CDR1 LGHDT, CDR2 YNNKEL (reference sequence). The V and J ends lost 2 bases and 3 bases respectively, with 4 bases between them. The CDR3 totals 12 residues. CDR3 in DNA: TGTGCCAGCAGCCAACAGGAAGAGACCCAGTACTTC. Translated, it gives CASSQQEETQYF.

V and J are TRBV27 and TRBJ2-7; 8 bases agree with TRBD1. Losses at the gene ends were 3 bases for V and 7 bases for J; bases not matched to a gene: 14. Germline V gives CDR1 MNHEY, CDR2 SMNVEV (reference sequence). The length of the CDR3 is 16 residues. The DNA of the CDR3 is TGTGCCAGCAGTTTTTTCCCCGGCAGGGGGCTTCGGGAGCAGTACTTC. Residues: CASSFFPGRGLREQYF.

CDR3 coding DNA: TGTGCCAGCAGTGAAACGGGACCGCCGAATTCACCCCTCCACTTT. This encodes CASSETGPPNSPLHF. The genes are TRBV6-4 and TRBJ1-6, with D possibly being TRBD1 (5 bases). CDR1 is MRHNA and CDR2 is SNTAGT in the germline V gene. V lost 3 bases, J lost 7 bases, and 13 bases lay in between. The CDR3 has 15 amino acids.

The rearrangement joins TRBV20-1 to TRBJ1-4; D is undetermined. With 6 bases removed from V and 7 bases from J, the gap between germline ends came to 6 bases. The CDR3 spans 10 residues. Germline V gives CDR1 DFQATT, CDR2 SNEGSKA (reference sequence). The CDR3 is CSAQREKLFF. The CDR3 coding sequence is TGCAGTGCCCAACGTGAAAAACTGTTTTTT.

About this clone itself: The junction does not match germline at one end; this may be a read error. This sequence joins TRBV29-1 and TRBJ1-1; 11 bases are a match to TRBD1. This CDR3 has 13 amino acids. Germline V gene lookup returns CDR1 SQVTM and CDR2 ANQGSEA. The CDR3 here is CRVGDRGGTEAFF. DNA of the CDR3: TGCCGCGTGGGGGACAGGGGGGGCACGGAAGCTTTCTTT. Using reference TRBV29-1 and TRBJ1-1 for the parts outside the CDR3, the full variable domain is SAVISQKPSRDICQRGTSLTIQCQVDSQVTMMFWYRQQPGQSLTLIATANQGSEATYESGFVIDKFPISRPNLTFSTLTVSNMSPEDSSIYLCRVGDRGGTEAFFGQGTRLTVV.

This chain links TRBV18 with TRBJ1-3, with 10 bases fitting TRBD1. This CDR3 has 19 residues. Germline V lookup: CDR1 KGHSH, CDR2 LQKENI. The trim removed 1 base at V and 0 bases at J, leaving 9 bases unmatched. The CDR3 DNA reads as TGTGCCAGCTCACCACTAACCGACAGGGGGCTTTTCTCTGGAAACACCATATATTTT. Protein sequence: CASSPLTDRGLFSGNTIYF.

This chain connects TRBV10-1 to TRBJ1-2; D possibly corresponds to TRBD1 (5 bases). The CDR3 sequence is 13 residues long. In germline, CDR1 is WNHNN, CDR2 SYGVQD (reference sequence). Trimming took 2 bases from V and 6 from J, leaving 10 bases between them. CDR3 residues: CASSERGTDGYTF. The CDR3 DNA is TGCGCCAGCAGTGAGAGGGGAACGGATGGCTACACCTTC.

This chain joins TRBV6-6 and TRBJ2-1; 11 nucleotides match TRBD1. The length of the CDR3 is 15 residues. CDR1 and CDR2 (germline): MNHNY, SVGAGI (reference sequence). V was clipped by 2 bases and J by 9 bases; unmatched bases: 6. CDR3 residues: CASSYQDRGRGEQFF. The CDR3 nucleotides read TGTGCCAGCAGTTACCAGGACAGGGGGCGCGGTGAGCAGTTCTTC.

V and J are TRBV25-1 and TRBJ2-1; 10 bases map to TRBD2. The germline gives CDR1 MGHDK, CDR2 SYGVNS. With V trimmed by 6 bases and J by 5 bases, 4 bases remained unmatched. This CDR3 has 14 amino acids. CDR3 residues: CASRSGRAHNEQFF. CDR3 nucleotides: TGTGCCAGCAGGAGCGGGAGGGCCCACAATGAGCAGTTCTTC.

A few counts support this clone. This chain uses TRBV19 with TRBJ1-2; 7 bases match TRBD1. With V trimmed by 5 bases and J by 7 bases, 10 bases remained unmatched. Germline-derived CDR1 and CDR2 are LNHDA and SQIVND (reference sequence). CDR3 size: 14 residues. The CDR3 sequence is CASSLGTVSSGYTF. CDR3 nucleotide sequence: TGTGCCAGTAGTCTTGGGACAGTGAGTAGTGGCTACACCTTC.

The chain combines TRBV28 with TRBJ2-7; TRBD2 matches 7 bases. CDR1 is MDHEN and CDR2 is SYDVKM in the germline V gene. CDR3 length: 15 amino acids. With V trimmed by 4 bases and J by 4 bases, 10 bases remained unmatched. In nucleotides, the CDR3 is TGTGCCAGCAGTTCCTATGGGGGGGATCCGTACGAGCAGTACTTC. It encodes CASSSYGGDPYEQYF.

V usage is TRBV12-3 or TRBV12-4 and J usage is TRBJ1-2, with a possible D match to TRBD1 (5 bases). The V gene lost 8 bases and the J gene lost 5 bases, with 15 bases spanning the gap. This CDR3 contains 13 residues. For the CDR3, the DNA is TGTGCCAGCGTTATGGGGGATCCATATGGCTACACCTTC. It encodes CASVMGDPYGYTF.